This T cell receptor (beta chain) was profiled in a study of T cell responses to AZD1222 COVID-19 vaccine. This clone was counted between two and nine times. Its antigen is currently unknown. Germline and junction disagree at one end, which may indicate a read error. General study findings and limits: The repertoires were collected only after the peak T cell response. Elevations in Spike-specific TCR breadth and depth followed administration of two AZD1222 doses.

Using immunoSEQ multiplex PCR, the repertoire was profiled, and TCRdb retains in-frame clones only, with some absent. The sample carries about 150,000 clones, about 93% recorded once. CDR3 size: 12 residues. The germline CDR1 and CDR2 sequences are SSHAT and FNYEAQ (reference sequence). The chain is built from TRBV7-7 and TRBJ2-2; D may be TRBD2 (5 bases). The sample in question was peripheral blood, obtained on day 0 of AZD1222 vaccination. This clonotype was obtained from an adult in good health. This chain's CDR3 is CASSLPGGELFF. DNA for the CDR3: TGTGCTAGCAGCTTACCGGGAGGGGAGCTGTTTTTT. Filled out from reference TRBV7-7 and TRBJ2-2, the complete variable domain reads GAGVSQSPRYKVTKRGQDVTLRCDPISSHATLYWYQQALGQGPEFLTYFNYEAQPDKSGLPSDRFSAERPEGSISTLTIQRTEQRDSAMYRCASSLPGGELFFGEGSRLTVL.